Here is one T cell receptor (beta chain) with its context. Its antigen remains unknown. The data derive from a study of OX40 agonist ivuxolimab in advanced cancers. The overall study: Intravenous ivuxolimab was administered to patients every 2 weeks at 0.01 to 10 mg/kg. Having had anti-PD-1, anti-PD-L1 or anti-CTLA-4 therapy before was allowed, and over 35% had some. Whole-study results and caveats: At doses 0.1 to 3.0 mg/kg, CD4+ and CD8+ clones expanded.

The data were produced by immunoSEQ multiplex PCR, yet TCRdb's version contains in-frame clones alone and is incomplete. This sample carries 67,000 or so clones, about 87% of them seen once, and the ten largest clones take 0.8% to 1.3%. CDR1 is GTSNPN and CDR2 is SVGIG in the germline V gene (reference sequence). Trimming pared 5 bases from V and 0 bases from J, leaving 15 bases between. CDR3 size: 15 residues. The starting material was CD4+ or CD8+ T cells sorted from blood, obtained in a trial of the OX40 agonist ivuxolimab. The gene calls are TRBV30 and TRBJ2-3; D remains ambiguous. The clonotype was recovered from an adult with an advanced solid tumor such as melanoma, head and neck, liver or kidney cancer. The CDR3 region is CAWGKDRLSTDTQYF. CDR3 nucleotide sequence: TGTGCCTGGGGTAAGGACCGTCTCAGCACAGATACGCAGTATTTT.